These 29 T cell receptor beta chains were all obtained from the same sample, sequenced in a study of blood T cells in healthy people across ages. The second PCR ran about 7 to 12 cycles with a sample-barcoded 5' primer and J-beta primers. TCRdb processed the 5' RACE reads anew with MiXCR; each CDR3 protein has one entry. The sample carries 580,000 or so distinct CDR3 sequences, roughly 43% recorded once. The specimen sequenced was blood. The origin of the receptors is an elderly man in good health.

This sequence joins TRBV7-2 and TRBJ1-1; D gene uncertain. V gave up 3 bases and J gave up 0 bases, with 8 bases separating them. Per the germline V gene, CDR1 is SGHTA and CDR2 is FQGNSA. CDR3 length equals 14 residues. CDR3 sequence (DNA): TGTGCCAGCAGCTTCTCACTGTTGAACACTGAAGCTTTCTTT. Its translation is CASSFSLLNTEAFF.

This clonotype showed up just a few times. V and J are TRBV20-1 and TRBJ2-5, with a weak D call TRBD1 (6 bases). The CDR3 contains 12 residues. V was shortened by 4 bases and J by 10 bases, with 16 bases between the two germline ends. Germline V gives CDR1 DFQATT, CDR2 SNEGSKA (reference sequence). CDR3: CSATVWQGGQYF. As DNA, the CDR3 is TGCAGTGCTACTGTATGGCAAGGGGGCCAGTACTTC.

This clonotype was recorded only once. J is TRBJ1-5 and V is TRBV6-1; D unresolved. The V gene's germline CDR1 is MNHNS and CDR2 SASEGT. Trimming pared 5 bases from V and 5 bases from J, leaving 16 bases between. The CDR3 runs to 15 residues. CDR3 protein: CASSREHGSDQPQHF. DNA of the CDR3: TGTGCCAGCAGTAGGGAACATGGAAGTGATCAGCCCCAGCATTTT.

The chain couples TRBV4-3 to TRBJ2-1, with TRBD2 matching 8 bases. CDR3 length equals 17 residues. CDR1 LGHNA and CDR2 YSLEER come from the germline V gene. Trimming removed 0 bases from V and 7 bases from J; junction bases left unmatched: 11. The DNA for the CDR3 is TGCGCCAGCAGCCAAGATCGAGGCGGGGGGCGCGGGAATGAGCAGTTCTTC. Protein: CASSQDRGGGRGNEQFF.

The chain couples TRBV20-1 to TRBJ2-5; no clear D gene. The germline V gene encodes CDR1 DFQATT and CDR2 SNEGSKA (reference sequence). Trimming shortened V by 3 bases and J by 5 bases, and 16 bases separated the two germline ends. The CDR3 runs to 14 residues. The CDR3 nucleotides are TGCAGTGCTAGGAGGCAGTCTGCGAGGGAGACCCAGTACTTC. It is translated as CSARRQSARETQYF.

This clonotype was seen a handful of times. CDR3 nucleotides: TGCAGCGTTTATGAGAACACTGAAGCTTTCTTT. Translated, it gives CSVYENTEAFF. This chain joins TRBV29-1 and TRBJ1-1, with D uncertain. This CDR3 spans 11 amino acids. V shed 5 bases and J shed 1 base, with 5 bases lying between them. The germline CDR1 and CDR2 sequences are SQVTM and ANQGSEA.

The chain is built from TRBV29-1 and TRBJ1-3, with D tentatively TRBD1 (6 bases). The V end lost 4 bases, the J end lost 0 bases, and 10 bases lay between the germline ends. The germline V gene encodes CDR1 SQVTM and CDR2 ANQGSEA. This CDR3 region has 14 residues. The CDR3 DNA sequence: TGCAGCGTTGCCCTGGACAGCTCTGGAAACACCATATATTTT. It is translated as CSVALDSSGNTIYF. Based on the CDR3 plus reference TRBV29-1 and TRBJ1-3, the full variable domain is SAVISQKPSRDICQRGTSLTIQCQVDSQVTMMFWYRQQPGQSLTLIATANQGSEATYESGFVIDKFPISRPNLTFSTLTVSNMSPEDSSIYLCSVALDSSGNTIYFGEGSWLTVV.

With respect to this clonotype: A much larger clone lies one base from this, so it may be a read error. The J gene is TRBJ1-4, the V gene TRBV28; a weak D match, TRBD1 (6 bases). CDR1 is MDHEN and CDR2 is SYDVKM in the germline V gene. V was cut by 5 bases and J by 5 bases, with 12 bases left in between. The CDR3 has 14 amino acids. The CDR3, as DNA: TGTGCCAGCAGTCGACAGGAGGGGAATGAAAAACTGTTTTTT. Residues: CASSRQEGNEKLFF.

This rearrangement joins TRBV7-9 to TRBJ1-1; a possible D gene is TRBD1 (5 bases). Germline CDR1 SEHNR, CDR2 FQNEAQ (reference sequence). The CDR3 extends over 16 amino acids. The germline V and J ends were trimmed by 2 bases and 4 bases, with 17 bases remaining between them. For the CDR3, the DNA is TGTGCCAGCAGCTTATCCTGGCAGGGTGTTGGCACTGAAGCTTTCTTT. Protein product: CASSLSWQGVGTEAFF.

In this sample, this clonotype turned up a few times. The chain carries TRBV12-3 or TRBV12-4 and TRBJ2-3, with D hard to call. The CDR3 loop spans 12 amino acids. The germline V and J ends were trimmed by 7 bases and 0 bases, with 5 bases remaining between them. In DNA, the CDR3 is TGTGCCAGCACTAAGAGCACAGATACGCAGTATTTT. Translated, it gives CASTKSTDTQYF.

CDR3 nucleotide sequence: TGTGCCAGCAGTGCATACCCTCGGAATGAGCAGTTCTTC. Residues: CASSAYPRNEQFF. The chain employs TRBV28 and TRBJ2-1; D call uncertain. This CDR3 is built from 13 residues. Trimming shortened V by 5 bases and J by 7 bases, and 12 bases separated the two germline ends. Germline V gene data show CDR1 as MDHEN and CDR2 as SYDVKM.

V usage is TRBV4-2 and J usage is TRBJ2-3, with D unresolved. V shed 1 base and J shed 1 base, with 21 bases lying between them. There are 19 residues in the CDR3. Germline lookup yields CDR1 LGHNA and CDR2 YNFKEQ. CDR3 in amino acids: CASSQVASAFGDGTDTQYF. For the CDR3, the DNA is TGTGCCAGCAGCCAAGTAGCCTCGGCGTTTGGTGATGGCACAGATACGCAGTATTTT.

Concerning this clonotype itself: Being one base from a much bigger clone, this may be a read error. The rearrangement joins TRBV6-6 to TRBJ2-1; D unclear. The CDR3 runs 12 residues. Deletions cut 0 bases from V and 13 bases from J, with 10 bases between. Germline values: CDR1 MNHNY, CDR2 SVGAGI (reference sequence). The CDR3 loop is CASSYSVRTQFF. For the CDR3, the DNA is TGTGCCAGCAGTTACTCAGTGCGGACCCAGTTCTTC.

This clonotype came up once. V and J are TRBV4-1 and TRBJ2-7, with 7 bases matching TRBD2. With V trimmed by 4 bases and J by 11 bases, 17 bases remained unmatched. The CDR3 runs to 15 residues. Germline CDR1 and CDR2: MGHRA and YSYEKL. The CDR3 nucleotides read TGCGCCAGCAGCCCTACGGGAGGTAGCGGACAATGGAAGTACTTC. Protein: CASSPTGGSGQWKYF.

This clonotype appeared a few times. The rearrangement uses TRBV12-3 or TRBV12-4 and TRBJ2-3; 8 bases fit TRBD2. This CDR3 spans 13 amino acids. V lost 6 bases and J lost 14; bases outside the gene matches: 13. Here the CDR3 DNA reads TGTGCCAGCAGCCAAACACACAGCCTAGCGGGGTATTTT. Translated: CASSQTHSLAGYF.

This clonotype was counted a few times. The V and J genes are TRBV7-9 and TRBJ2-1; 7 bases line up with TRBD1. CDR3 length: 13 residues. The V gene end was trimmed by 4 bases and the J gene end by 9 bases; junction bases not matched to a gene: 6. The V gene's germline CDR1 is SEHNR and CDR2 FQNEAQ (reference sequence). For the CDR3, the DNA is TGTGCCAGCAGCTATGACAGGGTGGCTGAGCAGTTCTTC. As protein: CASSYDRVAEQFF.

On this clonotype itself: It may be a read error: a sequence one base away is much more abundant. J is TRBJ2-1 and V is TRBV6-5; the match to TRBD2 covers 8 bases. Germline lookup yields CDR1 MNHEY and CDR2 SVGAGI. The CDR3 is 14 residues long. The V segment lost 5 bases and the J segment 10 bases; nucleotides outside the gene matches: 10. This CDR3 is CASSKSGGPYEQFF. In DNA, the CDR3 is TGTGCCAGCAGTAAAAGCGGGGGACCTTACGAGCAGTTCTTC.

This clonotype was seen only a few times. This sequence joins TRBV4-2 and TRBJ2-5, with TRBD2 identical over 7 bases. From germline, CDR1 is LGHNA and CDR2 YNFKEQ. The CDR3 length is 15 residues. Unmatched junction bases numbered 6, after V lost 0 bases and J lost 5 bases. The DNA of the CDR3 is TGTGCCAGCAGCCAAGATCGTGGGGAGGGGGAGACCCAGTACTTC. Its translation is CASSQDRGEGETQYF.

This clonotype occurred a few times. This chain links TRBV11-3 with TRBJ2-3, with D unclear. This CDR3 has 13 amino acids. Germline V gene lookup returns CDR1 SGHNT and CDR2 YENEEA. V gave up 3 bases and J gave up 2 bases, with 6 bases separating them. The CDR3 DNA is TGTGCCAGCAGCTTTACTACCACAGATACGCAGTATTTT. Amino acids: CASSFTTTDTQYF. Using reference TRBV11-3 and TRBJ2-3 for the parts outside the CDR3, the full variable domain is EAGVVQSPRYKIIEKKQPVAFWCNPISGHNTLYWYLQNLGQGPELLIRYENEEAVDDSQLPKDRFSAERLKGVDSTLKIQPAELGDSAVYLCASSFTTTDTQYFGPGTRLTVL.

There are a few counts of this clonotype. A read error is possible here, since a much larger clone lies one base away. J is TRBJ2-1 and V is TRBV7-9, with a possible D match to TRBD2 (5 bases). The DNA end lines up better with TRBJ2-7; the J call may be wrong. Germline V lookup: CDR1 SEHNR, CDR2 FQNEAQ (reference sequence). This CDR3 is built from 14 residues. In DNA, the CDR3 is TGTGCCAGCAGCCCTGAGACTACCTACAATGAGCAGTACTTC. Protein: CASSPETTYNEQYF.

V and J are TRBV7-9 and TRBJ2-3; 8 nucleotides line up with TRBD2. Germline CDR1 is SEHNR and CDR2 is FQNEAQ (reference sequence). Trimming removed 3 bases from V and 5 bases from J; junction bases left unmatched: 4. CDR3 length: 14 amino acids. This CDR3 reads CASSFSGVLDTQYF. DNA for the CDR3: TGTGCCAGCAGCTTTAGCGGGGTCCTAGATACGCAGTATTTT.

There are many counts of this clonotype. This rearrangement joins TRBV7-9 to TRBJ2-7; D might be TRBD1 (5 bases). The germline V and J ends were trimmed by 6 bases and 3 bases, with 9 bases remaining between them. CDR1 SEHNR and CDR2 FQNEAQ come from the germline V gene (reference sequence). The CDR3 has 12 amino acids. Here the CDR3 DNA reads TGTGCCAGCAGTTTCCAGGGCTACGAGCAGTACTTC. It encodes CASSFQGYEQYF.

This clonotype has only a few counts. The chain employs TRBV5-1 and TRBJ2-1; TRBD1 is a possible D gene (6 bases). The germline gives CDR1 SGHRS, CDR2 YFSETQ. V gave up 3 bases and J gave up 2 bases, with 12 bases separating them. The CDR3 has 15 residues. CDR3 DNA: TGCGCCAGCAGCTCGGTGACAGGCCCCTACAATGAGCAGTTCTTC. Amino acid sequence: CASSSVTGPYNEQFF.

This clonotype was observed once. Being one base from a much bigger clone, this may be a read error. The chain carries TRBV6-6 and TRBJ1-5; tentative D call: TRBD1 (6 bases). The J call may be wrong; the DNA end is better matched by TRBJ2-3. CDR1 is MNHNY and CDR2 is SVGAGI in the germline V gene (reference sequence). The CDR3 has 14 residues. As DNA, the CDR3 is TGTGCCAGCAGCCACAGGGTTAGCAATCAGCCCCAGTATTTT. It translates to CASSHRVSNQPQYF.

V and J are TRBV5-1 and TRBJ1-1; D is ambiguous. V lost 4 bases and J 6 bases, leaving 10 bases between the germline ends. The length of the CDR3 is 12 residues. Per germline, CDR1 SGHRS and CDR2 YFSETQ. The CDR3 DNA reads TGCGCCAGCAGCGCTGAACTCGCTGAAGCTTTCTTT. Translated: CASSAELAEAFF.

V and J are TRBV6-5 and TRBJ1-2; D is undetermined. Germline CDR1 is MNHEY and CDR2 is SVGAGI. The CDR3 has 13 amino acids. V was pared by 8 bases and J by 2 bases, with 12 bases between. CDR3 bases: TGTGCCAGCGAGAGGGTGGCGAACTATGGCTACACCTTC. Amino acid sequence: CASERVANYGYTF.

The chain carries TRBV20-1 and TRBJ2-7; no definite D call. V dropped 3 bases and J dropped 0 bases, with 6 bases sitting between them. Germline CDR1 is DFQATT and CDR2 is SNEGSKA (reference sequence). The CDR3 covers 12 residues. In nucleotides, the CDR3 is TGCAGTGCTAGTCCCACCTCCTACGAGCAGTACTTC. This codes for CSASPTSYEQYF.

The rearrangement joins TRBV18 to TRBJ2-7; D ambiguous. This CDR3 is built from 14 residues. CDR1 is KGHSH and CDR2 is LQKENI in the germline V gene. Trimming removed 1 base at V and 0 bases at J, with 7 bases between. CDR3 nucleotide sequence: TGTGCCAGCTCACCACGCCTTAACTCCTACGAGCAGTACTTC. It is translated as CASSPRLNSYEQYF.

This clonotype was observed once. The chain has TRBV14 and TRBJ2-5; no definite D call. CDR3 length equals 16 residues. Trimming left V 0 bases short and J 5 bases short, with 16 bases between. The germline CDR1 and CDR2 sequences are SGHDN and FVKESK. In DNA form, the CDR3 reads TGTGCCAGCAGCCAAGAACTCTCTGACGGGCGGGAGACCCAGTACTTC. Protein product: CASSQELSDGRETQYF.